The 6 T cell receptor beta chains below all came from one sample that was sequenced in a study of cytomegalovirus exposure and HLA in healthy donors. Here immunoSEQ multiplex PCR was the method, and the copy in TCRdb shows in-frame clones only, minus some. The table includes 130,000 to 150,000 clones, over 80% detected once. The specimen sequenced was PBMCs. The receptor source for this set is a man younger than 35 in good health and CMV-seropositive.

The chain couples TRBV5-8 to TRBJ1-5; 8 nucleotides match TRBD1. After removal of 6 bases from V and 1 base from J, the junction contained 6 bases not matched to a gene. Germline CDR1 and CDR2: SGHTS and YDEGEE. The CDR3 runs 15 residues. The CDR3 DNA reads as TGTGCCAGCACCGGGACAGGCGGCAGCAATCAGCCCCAGCATTTT. Translating gives CASTGTGGSNQPQHF.

The DNA for the CDR3 is TGCGCCAGCAGCCAAGGGCGTCTGACAGGCACTGAAGCTTTCTTT. This sequence encodes CASSQGRLTGTEAFF. This chain connects TRBV4-1 to TRBJ1-1, with D possibly TRBD1 on 6 matching bases. This CDR3 is 15 amino acids long. Germline V gene data show CDR1 as MGHRA and CDR2 as YSYEKL. V was pared by 1 base and J by 4 bases, with 13 bases between.

This chain joins TRBV2 and TRBJ2-1; the match to TRBD1 covers 7 bases. Germline trimming cut 2 bases from V and 8 bases from J; bases unmatched to any gene: 9. The CDR3 totals 15 residues. The germline CDR1 and CDR2 sequences are SNHLY and FYNNEI. CDR3 coding DNA: TGTGCCAGCAGTGAAAGGCCGGCAGGGGGATATGAGCAGTTCTTC. It encodes CASSERPAGGYEQFF. Drawing the rest from reference TRBV2 and TRBJ2-1, the complete variable domain is EPEVTQTPSHQVTQMGQEVILRCVPISNHLYFYWYRQILGQKVEFLVSFYNNEISEKSEIFDDQFSVERPDGSNFTLKIRSTKLEDSAMYFCASSERPAGGYEQFFGPGTRLTVL.

The chain has TRBV12-5 and TRBJ2-1, with TRBD1 matching over 7 bases. CDR3 length equals 14 residues. After removal of 1 base from V and 5 bases from J, the junction contained 2 bases not matched to a gene. Germline-derived CDR1 and CDR2 are LGHNT and FRNRAP. The CDR3 region is CASGLEGADNEQFF. CDR3 sequence (DNA): TGTGCTAGTGGTTTGGAGGGGGCGGACAATGAGCAGTTCTTC.

This sequence joins TRBV2 and TRBJ1-5; 7 bases line up with TRBD1. The CDR3 consists of 13 residues. V lost 7 bases, J lost 4 bases, and 4 bases stayed unmatched. The germline V gene has CDR1 SNHLY and CDR2 FYNNEI. CDR3 amino acids: CASKGQLNQPQHF. The CDR3 DNA follows: TGTGCCAGCAAGGGACAGCTAAATCAGCCCCAGCATTTT.

The V call is TRBV5-5, the J call TRBJ1-2; D is perhaps TRBD1 (6 bases). V was clipped by 7 bases and J by 3 bases, with 19 bases between them. CDR3 size: 15 residues. Germline values: CDR1 SGHKS, CDR2 YYEKEE (reference sequence). The CDR3 is CASSLAQGRDYGYTF. The CDR3 DNA reads as TGTGCCAGCTCCCTTGCCCAGGGGCGAGACTATGGCTACACCTTC.